This entry concerns a single TCR beta chain. Using immunoSEQ multiplex PCR, the repertoire was profiled, and TCRdb retains in-frame clones only, with some absent. Of some 150,000 clones listed, approximately 80% are singletons. The data derive from a study of blood T cell repertoires in COVID-19. Germline assignment: CDR1 MDHEN and CDR2 SYDVKM. The CDR3 has 15 residues. Trimming cost V 6 bases and J 5 bases, with 16 bases left between them. This TCR came from a woman in her forties or fifties who had recovered from COVID-19. The sequencing input was PBMCs or T cells enriched from blood (not recorded which). The gene calls are TRBV28 and TRBJ2-2; tentative D call: TRBD2 (5 bases). As DNA, the CDR3 is TGTGCCAGCAGCCCGCTCGGGGTTCTGACCGGGGAGCTGTTTTTT. This encodes CASSPLGVLTGELFF.